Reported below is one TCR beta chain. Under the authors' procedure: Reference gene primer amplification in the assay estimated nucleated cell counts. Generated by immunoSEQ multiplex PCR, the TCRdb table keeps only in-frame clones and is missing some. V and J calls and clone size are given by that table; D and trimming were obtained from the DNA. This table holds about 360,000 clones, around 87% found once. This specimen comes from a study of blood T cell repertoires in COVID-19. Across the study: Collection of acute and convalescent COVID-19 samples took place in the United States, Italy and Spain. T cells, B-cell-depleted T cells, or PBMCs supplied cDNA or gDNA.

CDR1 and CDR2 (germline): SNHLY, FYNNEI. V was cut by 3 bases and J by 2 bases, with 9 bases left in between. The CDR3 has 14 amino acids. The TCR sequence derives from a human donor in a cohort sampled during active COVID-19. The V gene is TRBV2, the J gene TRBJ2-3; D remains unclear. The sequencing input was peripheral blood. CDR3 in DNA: TGTGCCAGCAGTGATGTCAGAAACACAGATACGCAGTATTTT. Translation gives CASSDVRNTDTQYF.